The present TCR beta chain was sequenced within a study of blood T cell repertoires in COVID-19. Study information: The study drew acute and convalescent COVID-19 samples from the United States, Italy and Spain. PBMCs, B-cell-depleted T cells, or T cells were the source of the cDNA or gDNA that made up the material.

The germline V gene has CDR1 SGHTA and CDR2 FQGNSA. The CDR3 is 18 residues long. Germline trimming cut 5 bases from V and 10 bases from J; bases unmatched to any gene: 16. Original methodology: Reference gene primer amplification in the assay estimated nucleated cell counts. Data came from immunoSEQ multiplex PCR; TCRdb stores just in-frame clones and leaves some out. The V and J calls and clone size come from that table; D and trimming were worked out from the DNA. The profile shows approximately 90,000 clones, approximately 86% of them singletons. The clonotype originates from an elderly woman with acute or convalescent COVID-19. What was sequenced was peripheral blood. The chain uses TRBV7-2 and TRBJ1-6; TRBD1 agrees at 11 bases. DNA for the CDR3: TGTGCCAGCAGCGCAGTACCCACCGGGACAGGGGGACGATCACCCCTCCACTTT. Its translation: CASSAVPTGTGGRSPLHF. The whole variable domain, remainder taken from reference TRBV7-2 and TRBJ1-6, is GAGVSQSPSNKVTEKGKDVELRCDPISGHTALYWYRQSLGQGLEFLIYFQGNSAPDKSGLPSDRFSAERTGGSVSTLTIQRTQQEDSAVYLCASSAVPTGTGGRSPLHFGNGTRLTVT.